These 4 T cell receptor beta chains originate from one sample sequenced in a study of identical twins. TCRdb independently ran MiXCR on the 5' RACE reads; one entry per CDR3 protein. Of 550,000 to 800,000 distinct CDR3 sequences listed, less than 9% are singletons. The data also belong to a second study, concerning yellow fever vaccine responses in identical twins.

The sequencing input was PBMCs. The source of these receptors is a woman in her late teens or twenties in good health.

The chain uses TRBV5-1 and TRBJ2-5; perhaps TRBD2 as D (6 bases). The CDR3 consists of 15 residues. The germline V gene has CDR1 SGHRS and CDR2 YFSETQ. Trimming cost V 1 base and J 2 bases, with 12 bases left between them. The CDR3 sequence is CASSLTSRTQETQYF. Written as DNA, the CDR3 is TGCGCCAGCAGCTTGACTAGCCGTACACAAGAGACCCAGTACTTC.

This clonotype has a handful of counts. V usage is TRBV15 and J usage is TRBJ2-1; 9 positions match TRBD2. Germline V CDR1 and CDR2: LNHNV, YYDKDF (reference sequence). The CDR3 consists of 14 residues. The junction had 9 bases not matched to a gene; V was cut back by 3 bases and J by 12 bases. The CDR3 protein is CATSRLAGAGLQFF. The CDR3 nucleotides are TGTGCCACCAGCAGGTTAGCGGGAGCTGGGTTGCAGTTCTTC.

The chain combines TRBV10-3 with TRBJ1-6, with TRBD1 matching over 8 bases. V was pared by 5 bases and J by 7 bases, with 7 bases of the junction left unmatched. Germline V CDR1 and CDR2: ENHRY, SYGVKD. The CDR3 length is 15 residues. The CDR3 nucleotides read TGTGCCATCAGTCCACAGACAGGGGAAAATTCACCCCTCCACTTT. It translates to CAISPQTGENSPLHF.

This clonotype is a singleton in its sample. The rearrangement uses TRBV11-2 and TRBJ2-2, with D hard to call. The CDR3 totals 17 residues. V lost 5 bases and J 5 bases, leaving 21 bases between the germline ends. CDR1 is SGHAT and CDR2 is FQNNGV in the germline V gene. The CDR3 is CASSLMLRTPSTGELFF. CDR3 in DNA: TGTGCCAGCAGCCTAATGCTCAGGACGCCCAGTACCGGGGAGCTGTTTTTT.